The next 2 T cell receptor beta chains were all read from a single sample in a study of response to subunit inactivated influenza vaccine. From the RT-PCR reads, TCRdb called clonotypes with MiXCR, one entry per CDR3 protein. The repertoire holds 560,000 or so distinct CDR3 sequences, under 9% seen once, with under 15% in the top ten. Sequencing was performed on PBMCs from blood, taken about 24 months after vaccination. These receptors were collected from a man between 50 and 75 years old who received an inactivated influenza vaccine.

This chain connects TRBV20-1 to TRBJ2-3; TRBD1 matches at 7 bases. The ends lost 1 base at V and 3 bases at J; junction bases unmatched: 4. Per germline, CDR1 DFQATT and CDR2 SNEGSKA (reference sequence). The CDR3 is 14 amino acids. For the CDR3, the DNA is TGCAGTGCTAGAGTTAGGGGGCAAACAGATACGCAGTATTTT. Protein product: CSARVRGQTDTQYF.

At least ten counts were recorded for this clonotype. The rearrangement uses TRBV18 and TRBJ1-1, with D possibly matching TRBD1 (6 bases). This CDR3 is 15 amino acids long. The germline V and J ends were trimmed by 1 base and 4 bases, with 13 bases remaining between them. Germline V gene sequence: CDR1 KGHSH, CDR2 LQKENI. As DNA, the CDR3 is TGTGCCAGCTCACCACGGTTGGAGGGGGGCACTGAAGCTTTCTTT. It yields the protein CASSPRLEGGTEAFF.